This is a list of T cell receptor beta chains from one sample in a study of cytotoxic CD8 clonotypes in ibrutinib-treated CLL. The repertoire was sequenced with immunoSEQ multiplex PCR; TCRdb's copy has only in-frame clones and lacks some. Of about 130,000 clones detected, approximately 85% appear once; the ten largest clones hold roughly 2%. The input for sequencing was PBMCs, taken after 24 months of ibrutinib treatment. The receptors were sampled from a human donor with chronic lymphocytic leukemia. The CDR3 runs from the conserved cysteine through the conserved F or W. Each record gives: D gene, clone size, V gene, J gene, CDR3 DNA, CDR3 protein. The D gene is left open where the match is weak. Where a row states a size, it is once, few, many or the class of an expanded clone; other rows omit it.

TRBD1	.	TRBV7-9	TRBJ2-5	TGTGCCAGCAGCTTAGCGACAGGGATCCGGGAGACCCAGTACTTC	CASSLATGIRETQYF
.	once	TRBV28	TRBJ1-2	TGTGCCAGCAGTTTACCCCAAGGGGGGATGGGGAATGGCTACACCTTC	CASSLPQGGMGNGYTF
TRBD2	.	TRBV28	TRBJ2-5	TGTGCCAGCAGTTTAGGTCGGGGGGGCCGGGAGACCCAGTACTTC	CASSLGRGGRETQYF
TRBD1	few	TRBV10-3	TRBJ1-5	TGTGCCATCAGTGAGTCGCGGCAGGGGGCGCAGCCCCAGCATTTT	CAISESRQGAQPQHF
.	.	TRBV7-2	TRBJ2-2	TGTGCCAGCAGCTTAATAGCGGCCAGTCCGATGAACACCGGGGAGCTGTTTTTT	CASSLIAASPMNTGELFF
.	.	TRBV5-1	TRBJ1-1	TGCGCCAGCAGGACGGGTTTTGGCACTGAAGCTTTCTTT	CASRTGFGTEAFF
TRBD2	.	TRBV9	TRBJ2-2	TGTGCCAGCAGCCCCCGGGGAGGGGGACTAGCGTCCACCGGGGAGCTGTTTTTT	CASSPRGGGLASTGELFF
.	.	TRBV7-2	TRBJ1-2	TGTGCCAGCAGCTTAGCCGAAGGGGTTGGTGGCTACACCTTC	CASSLAEGVGGYTF
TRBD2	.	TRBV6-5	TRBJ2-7	TGTGCCAGCGGGCTAGCGGCCCCCTACGAGCAGTACTTC	CASGLAAPYEQYF
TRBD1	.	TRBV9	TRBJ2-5	TGTGCCAGCAGCGAAGGAAGGGGGACAGGAACCCAAGAGACCCAGTACTTC	CASSEGRGTGTQETQYF
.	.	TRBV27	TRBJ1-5	TGTGCCAGCAGGCCCGGGTTGTGGAATAGCAATCAGCCCCAGCATTTT	CASRPGLWNSNQPQHF
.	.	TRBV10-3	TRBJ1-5	TGTGCCATCAGTGTGGATGGGAATCAGCCCCAGCATTTT	CAISVDGNQPQHF
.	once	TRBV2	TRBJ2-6	TGTGCCGGGAACGGTGGGGCCAACGTCCTGACTTTC	CAGNGGANVLTF
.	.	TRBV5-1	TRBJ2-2	TGCGCCAGCAGCTTGATAGTTTTTAACACCGGGGAGCTGTTTTTT	CASSLIVFNTGELFF
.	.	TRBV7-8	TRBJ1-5	TGTGCCAGCAGCCTGAGCTGGTGGGGCAATCAGCCCCAGCATTTT	CASSLSWWGNQPQHF
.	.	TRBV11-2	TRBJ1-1	TGTGCCAGCAGCTACTCGGGACATTTGAACACTGAAGCTTTCTTT	CASSYSGHLNTEAFF
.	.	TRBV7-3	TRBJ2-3	TGTGCCAGCAGCTTAACGGTAGTACGTGCAGATACGCAGTATTTT	CASSLTVVRADTQYF
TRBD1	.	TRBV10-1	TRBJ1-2	TGCGCCAGCCCACACAGGGGTGGCTACACCTTC	CASPHRGGYTF
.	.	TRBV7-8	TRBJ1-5	TGTGCCAGCACCCGCGATGATAGCAATCAGCCCCAGCATTTT	CASTRDDSNQPQHF
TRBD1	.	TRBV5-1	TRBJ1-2	TGCGCCAGCAGCTTGGGACAGGGGGCCTATGGCTACACCTTC	CASSLGQGAYGYTF
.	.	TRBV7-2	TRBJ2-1	TGTGCCAGCAGCACCCGGGTTGAGCAGTTCTTC	CASSTRVEQFF
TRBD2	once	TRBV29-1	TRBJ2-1	TGCAGCGCGAACGAGCGGGACCCCTACAATGAGCAGTTCTTC	CSANERDPYNEQFF
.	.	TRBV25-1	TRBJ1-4	TGTGCCAGCAGTGTTCCAGCTTCAACTAATGAAAAACTGTTTTTT	CASSVPASTNEKLFF
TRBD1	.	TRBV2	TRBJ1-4	TGTGCCAGTGGACAGGGGAGTGAAAAACTGTTTTTT	CASGQGSEKLFF
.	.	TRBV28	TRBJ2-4	TGTGCCAGCAGTTTAGCCGGGTTAGCCAAAAACATTCAGTACTTC	CASSLAGLAKNIQYF
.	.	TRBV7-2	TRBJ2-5	TGTGCCAGCAGCCAACCTACGACCCCGGGGGTCCAGTACTTC	CASSQPTTPGVQYF
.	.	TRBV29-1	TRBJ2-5	TGCAGCGTTGAACTAGGGGAGGCCAAAGAATTTGGGACCCAGTACTTC	CSVELGEAKEFGTQYF
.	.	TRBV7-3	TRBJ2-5	TGTGCCAGCAGCTTGGCCTGGGGAGAGACCCAGTACTTC	CASSLAWGETQYF
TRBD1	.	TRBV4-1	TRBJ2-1	TGCGCCAGCAGGGTTACAGGGGTCCCCTACAATGAGCAGTTCTTC	CASRVTGVPYNEQFF
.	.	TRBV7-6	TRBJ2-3	TGTGCCAGCAGCTTAACGGGGCCGGGAAGGTTAGGTACGCAGTATTTT	CASSLTGPGRLGTQYF
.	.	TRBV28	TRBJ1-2	TGTGCCAGCAGCGCTACCGGACAGTCAAATTTGAACTATGGCTACACCTTC	CASSATGQSNLNYGYTF
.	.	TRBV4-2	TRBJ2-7	TGTGCCAGCAGCCAAGAGGGAACAGGGCCCTACGAGCAGTACTTC	CASSQEGTGPYEQYF
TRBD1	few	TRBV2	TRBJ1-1	TGTGCCAGCCGAAAGGACAGGGGGCGATCTGAAGCTTTCTTT	CASRKDRGRSEAFF
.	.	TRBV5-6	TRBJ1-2	TGTGCCAGCAGCTTGACTGGGTCCGCGGATGGCTACACCTTC	CASSLTGSADGYTF
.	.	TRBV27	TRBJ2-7	TGTGCCAGCAGTTCTAGACAGGGACTGTCCTACGAGCAGTACTTC	CASSSRQGLSYEQYF
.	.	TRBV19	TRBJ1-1	TGTGCCAGTAGTCCGACAGTTCAGAACACTGAAGCTTTCTTT	CASSPTVQNTEAFF
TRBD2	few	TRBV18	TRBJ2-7	TGTGCCAGCTCGGTAGCGGGATCTACCTACGAGCAGTACTTC	CASSVAGSTYEQYF
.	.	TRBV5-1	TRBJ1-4	TGCGCCAGCAGCTTCCGCCCTGCAGGCTCCCCGGCGAATAATGAAAAACTGTTTTTT	CASSFRPAGSPANNEKLFF
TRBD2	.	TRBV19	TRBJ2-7	TGTGCCAGTAGTATTAGGGAGGGCTACGAGCAGTACTTC	CASSIREGYEQYF
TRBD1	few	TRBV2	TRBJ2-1	TGTGCCAGCAGACAGGGGGCGCGCAATGAGCAGTTCTTC	CASRQGARNEQFF
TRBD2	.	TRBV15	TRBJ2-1	TGTGCCACCAGCAGAGATAGGCCTAGCGGGAGCAATGAGCAGTTCTTC	CATSRDRPSGSNEQFF
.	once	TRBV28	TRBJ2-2	TGTGCGAGCGCGGCTTTAAGTATGGACACCGGGGAGCTGTTTTTT	CASAALSMDTGELFF
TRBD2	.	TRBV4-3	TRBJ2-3	TGCGCCAGCGGGGTCGGGAGGGGAGTAATAGATACGCAGTATTTT	CASGVGRGVIDTQYF
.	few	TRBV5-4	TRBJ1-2	TGTGCCAGCAGCTTAGACAGTGGTGTCGATGGCTACACCTTC	CASSLDSGVDGYTF
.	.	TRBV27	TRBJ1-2	TGTGCCAGCAGTCCGATGGGACTACCCCACTATGGCTACACCTTC	CASSPMGLPHYGYTF